This TCR beta chain came from a study of blood T cell repertoires in COVID-19. Overall study context: Researchers got acute and convalescent COVID-19 samples from the United States, Italy and Spain. In each case, the material was cDNA or gDNA derived from T cells, B-cell-depleted T cells, or PBMCs.

Authors' processing steps: The assay estimated nucleated cells by amplifying reference gene primers. The method was immunoSEQ multiplex PCR; TCRdb's version includes in-frame clones alone and lacks a portion of them. V and J calls and clone size are as listed in that table; D and trimming were resolved from the DNA. The sample lists some 130,000 clones, roughly 80% seen once, with 2% to 2.5% in the top ten. The CDR3 runs to 20 residues. V was pared by 2 bases and J by 0 bases, with 7 bases of the junction left unmatched. Germline loops: CDR1 MRHNA, CDR2 SNTAGT. This clone was detected once. Participant ages covered about 18 to 95 years across some 25 US areas.

Sequencing was done on a sample of PBMCs or T cells enriched from blood (not recorded which). The TCR sequence derives from a man aged 40-49 years with acute COVID-19. V usage is TRBV6-4 and J usage is TRBJ2-4, with 16 bases that match TRBD2. In DNA form, the CDR3 reads TGTGCCAGCAGTGACCCCCCGGGACTAGCGGGAGGGGTAGCCAAAAACATTCAGTACTTC. Encoded protein: CASSDPPGLAGGVAKNIQYF.